Listed below are T cell receptor beta chains from one sample, sequenced in a study of long-term antiretroviral therapy in people with HIV. The assay was immunoSEQ multiplex PCR, and TCRdb's table has in-frame clones only and misses some. The sample holds over 20,000 clones, over 80% seen once. Sample: unsorted PBMCs, taken 0.4 years after starting antiretroviral therapy. The receptors were gathered from a man aged 45-65 years with HIV. CDR3s include the opening cysteine and the closing phenylalanine or tryptophan. Fields, in order: clone size, V gene, D gene, J gene, CDR3 DNA, CDR3 protein. The D gene is left open where the match is weak. A clone size is listed for some rows: how often the clone was seen (once, few, many), or a class if it is expanded.

few,TRBV4-3,TRBD2,TRBJ2-1,TGCGCCAGCAGCCAAGATCTGGAGCGGGGGGGCTACAATGAGCAGTTCTTC,CASSQDLERGGYNEQFF
.,TRBV29-1,.,TRBJ2-7,TGCAGCGTTGAAGATGAGGGGGTCGCCACCTACGAGCAGTACTTC,CSVEDEGVATYEQYF
.,TRBV6-5,.,TRBJ2-7,TGTGCCAGCAGTTACAGAGACCTACGAAAGCAGTACTTC,CASSYRDLRKQYF
.,TRBV5-6,TRBD2,TRBJ2-7,TGTGCCAGCCACCTTCTAGCGGGGGGCCCGGGCGACGAGCAGTACTTC,CASHLLAGGPGDEQYF
.,TRBV9,TRBD2,TRBJ2-1,TGTGCCAGCAGCGTACTAGCGGGGGAAGTGGATGAGCAGTTCTTC,CASSVLAGEVDEQFF
.,TRBV19,.,TRBJ1-1,TGTGCCAGTAGGATAACTCCCTTTAGCCACATGAACACTGAAGCTTTCTTT,CASRITPFSHMNTEAFF
.,TRBV5-1,TRBD1,TRBJ1-2,TGCGCCAGCAGCTTGGAGGGACAGGGAGGAGGCTACACCTTC,CASSLEGQGGGYTF
.,TRBV10-3,.,TRBJ1-5,TGTGCCATTGGCGGCGGTAGCAATCAGCCCCAGCATTTT,CAIGGGSNQPQHF
.,TRBV11-2,.,TRBJ2-2,TGTGCCAGCAGCCCCTGGGGAGTGGGGGAGCTGTTTTTT,CASSPWGVGELFF
.,TRBV5-1,.,TRBJ1-3,TGCGCCAGCAGTGCAGCTCCTCCGGTCTCCTCTGGAAACACCATATATTTT,CASSAAPPVSSGNTIYF
.,TRBV7-2,TRBD2,TRBJ2-5,TGTGCCAGCAGCTTAGTGGGGGGGACCCCACAAGAGACCCAGTACTTC,CASSLVGGTPQETQYF
.,TRBV2,.,TRBJ1-2,TGTGCCAGCAAGACCGTTTTAGCTAACTATGGCTACACCTTC,CASKTVLANYGYTF
.,TRBV27,.,TRBJ2-2,TGTGCCAGCACCGTACTCACCCCAGTCGGCACCGGGGAGCTGTTTTTT,CASTVLTPVGTGELFF
once,TRBV18,.,TRBJ1-5,TGTGCCAGCCGGACTGCCGCGGACCAGCCCCAGCATTTT,CASRTAADQPQHF
.,TRBV27,.,TRBJ1-2,TGTGCCAGCAGACCCGAGTTTCGTTATGGCTACACCTTC,CASRPEFRYGYTF
.,TRBV13,.,TRBJ2-7,TGTGCCAGCAGCTTAGCTGGTTCCTACGAGCAGTACTTC,CASSLAGSYEQYF
once,TRBV28,TRBD1,TRBJ2-2,TGTGCCAGCAGTCATAACAGGGGGCATACCGGGGAGCTGTTTTTT,CASSHNRGHTGELFF
.,TRBV5-1,.,TRBJ2-3,TGCGCCAGCAGCTTGGGGGGGGCCCCCACAGATACGCAGTATTTT,CASSLGGAPTDTQYF
.,TRBV27,.,TRBJ2-7,TGTGCCAGCAGTTTAAGGTTAGGGGGGTACGAGCAGTACTTC,CASSLRLGGYEQYF
.,TRBV9,.,TRBJ1-5,TGTGCCAGCAGCGTAGATGGTCTGGCAGGATCACCCCAGCATTTT,CASSVDGLAGSPQHF
.,TRBV5-1,.,TRBJ2-7,TGCGCCAGCAGCCTGAACTGGGGTCCCAACGAGCAGTACTTC,CASSLNWGPNEQYF
few,TRBV4-1,.,TRBJ1-1,TGCGCCAGCAGCCAAATCCGACCGAGGAGGGAGGTAATTGCTGAAGCTTTCTTT,CASSQIRPRREVIAEAFF
.,TRBV2,.,TRBJ1-6,TGTGCCAGCAGACCTTCGACGGTCGCCCTCCACTTT,CASRPSTVALHF
.,TRBV6-5,TRBD1,TRBJ1-1,TGTGCCAGCAGCCTCGGACAGGCGAACACTGAAGCTTTCTTT,CASSLGQANTEAFF
.,TRBV5-4,.,TRBJ2-7,TGTGCCAGCAGTTACGAGGTGGGCGAGCAGTACTTC,CASSYEVGEQYF
.,TRBV10-2,.,TRBJ1-1,TGCGCCAGCCTCCTAACGACTATGAGGGACACTGAAGCTTTCTTT,CASLLTTMRDTEAFF
.,TRBV20-1,.,TRBJ2-7,TGCAGTGCAAGGACGGAGTACGAGCAGTACTTC,CSARTEYEQYF
.,TRBV7-9,TRBD2,TRBJ2-2,TGTGCCAGCAGCTCCAGCGGGGGGAACACCGGGGAGCTGTTTTTT,CASSSSGGNTGELFF
.,TRBV6-5,TRBD1,TRBJ1-1,TGTGCCAGCACCCGGACAGGGATCATGAACACTGAAGCTTTCTTT,CASTRTGIMNTEAFF
.,TRBV2,.,TRBJ1-2,TGTGCCAGCGTTCCCTCGTCTCTAGAGGACCCGATTGATGGCTACACCTTC,CASVPSSLEDPIDGYTF
.,TRBV18,.,TRBJ1-1,TGTGCCAGCTCACCAGCACAGGGTGCGACTGAAGCTTTCTTT,CASSPAQGATEAFF
.,TRBV5-6,.,TRBJ1-3,TGTGCCACCAGCTCGTGGCGGAGCTCTGGAAACACCATATATTTT,CATSSWRSSGNTIYF
.,TRBV5-6,.,TRBJ1-4,TGTGCCAGCAGCTTGGACTCTAATGAAAAACTGTTTTTT,CASSLDSNEKLFF
.,TRBV10-2,.,TRBJ1-5,TGCGCCAGCACCGGACAGCACAATCAGCCCCAGCATTTT,CASTGQHNQPQHF
.,TRBV14,.,TRBJ1-6,TGTGCCAGCAGCCCTCGCCTCAGAGAACCCCTCCACTTT,CASSPRLREPLHF
.,TRBV6-4,.,TRBJ1-1,TGTGCCAGCAGCGTCTCGGCTATGAACACTGAAGCTTTCTTT,CASSVSAMNTEAFF
.,TRBV6-5,TRBD1,TRBJ1-2,TGTGCCAGCAGGACAGGGGCCTATGGCTACACCTTC,CASRTGAYGYTF
.,TRBV19,.,TRBJ1-2,TGTGCCAGTAGTATTGCCCAAACTAACTATGGCTACACCTTC,CASSIAQTNYGYTF
few,TRBV27,TRBD1,TRBJ2-7,TGTGCCAGCAGTTTATCGGGACAGGGCCCCTACGAGCAGTACTTC,CASSLSGQGPYEQYF
.,TRBV10-2,TRBD1,TRBJ2-7,TGCGCCAGCAGTGGGGACAGGGGGCAGTACGAGCAGTACTTC,CASSGDRGQYEQYF
few,TRBV7-9,.,TRBJ1-6,TGTGCCAGCAGCTTACGGGGGAATTCACCCCTCCACTTT,CASSLRGNSPLHF
.,TRBV28,.,TRBJ1-1,TGTGCCAGCAGTCCACATCAGGTAAACACTGAAGCTTTCTTT,CASSPHQVNTEAFF
once,TRBV5-8,.,TRBJ2-1,TGTGCCAGCAGCTTCCCCCCCCGTGGCGGGGGCCACAATGAGCAGTTCTTC,CASSFPPRGGGHNEQFF
few,TRBV30,.,TRBJ1-2,TGTGCCCGAAGGGTGAACTATGGCTACACCTTC,CARRVNYGYTF
.,TRBV7-2,.,TRBJ2-1,TGTGCCAGCAGCTTCCGTCAAGGAAACCACAATGAGCAGTTCTTC,CASSFRQGNHNEQFF
.,TRBV7-8,.,TRBJ1-1,TGTGCCAGCAGCCGTAGTGGGGGGCTCGACACTGAAGCTTTCTTT,CASSRSGGLDTEAFF
.,TRBV13,.,TRBJ1-3,TGTGCCAGCAGTTTCCGAGGGAGCTCTGGAAACACCATATATTTT,CASSFRGSSGNTIYF
once,TRBV6-1,TRBD2,TRBJ2-1,TGTGCCAGCAGTCGCCTAGCGGGGGGGCCAGGTGAGCAGTTCTTC,CASSRLAGGPGEQFF
.,TRBV6-5,.,TRBJ1-1,TGTGCCAGCAGCTCTCGTGAGGGGAACACTGAAGCTTTCTTT,CASSSREGNTEAFF
.,TRBV15,TRBD1,TRBJ1-5,TGTGCCACCAGATATCAGCCGGGACAGCCTGATCAGCCCCAGCATTTT,CATRYQPGQPDQPQHF
.,TRBV6-6,.,TRBJ2-2,TGTGCCAGCCGGTCCCAGGGGACCGCGAACACCGGGGAGCTGTTTTTT,CASRSQGTANTGELFF
.,TRBV9,.,TRBJ1-3,TGTGCCAGCAGCCCTAGTCAGGGGCGCTTCGGAAACACCATATATTTT,CASSPSQGRFGNTIYF
.,TRBV10-1,.,TRBJ2-5,TGCGCCAGCAGTGGAAGTGGGTTGGAGACCCAGTACTTC,CASSGSGLETQYF
.,TRBV6-6,.,TRBJ2-3,TGTGCCAGCAGTTACTCGACGGTAGGGGCACCAGATACGCAGTATTTT,CASSYSTVGAPDTQYF